Each of the 2 T cell receptor beta chains below was sequenced from the same sample in a study of blood T cell repertoires in COVID-19. Assay: immunoSEQ multiplex PCR; the TCRdb copy retains only in-frame clones and omits some. The sample includes around 280,000 clones, about 82% seen only once; the top ten take 4% to 5%. Sequences were obtained from peripheral blood. These TCRs come from a woman in her 50s with active or convalescent COVID-19.

The rearrangement joins TRBV2 to TRBJ2-7; the match to TRBD2 covers 7 bases. CDR3 length: 13 amino acids. V lost 3 bases to trimming and J lost 6 bases; unmatched junction nucleotides: 5. CDR1 and CDR2 from the germline V gene are SNHLY and FYNNEI. In DNA, the CDR3 is TGTGCCAGCAGTGAGGGGGGGGTAGGCGAGCAGTACTTC. Protein sequence: CASSEGGVGEQYF. The whole variable domain, filled in from reference TRBV2 and TRBJ2-7, reads EPEVTQTPSHQVTQMGQEVILRCVPISNHLYFYWYRQILGQKVEFLVSFYNNEISEKSEIFDDQFSVERPDGSNFTLKIRSTKLEDSAMYFCASSEGGVGEQYFGPGTRLTVT.

V is TRBV28 and J is TRBJ2-2; perhaps TRBD2 as D (5 bases). Germline loops: CDR1 MDHEN, CDR2 SYDVKM. With 2 bases removed from V and 5 bases from J, the gap between germline ends came to 12 bases. This CDR3 is built from 15 residues. In nucleotides, the CDR3 is TGTGCCAGCAGTTTAGTGGGGAGAAGGACCGGGGAGCTGTTTTTT. Translation gives CASSLVGRRTGELFF. The full variable domain, its missing parts supplied by reference TRBV28 and TRBJ2-2, is DVKVTQSSRYLVKRTGEKVFLECVQDMDHENMFWYRQDPGLGLRLIYFSYDVKMKEKGDIPEGYSVSREKKERFSLILESASTNQTSMYLCASSLVGRRTGELFFGEGSRLTVL.